These 15 T cell receptor beta chains share one sample of origin, sequenced in a study of cytomegalovirus exposure and HLA in healthy donors. PCR involved 60 Vbeta and 13 Jbeta primers. Sequencing used immunoSEQ multiplex PCR; TCRdb keeps in-frame clones, though not all of them. Of over 60,000 clones listed, about 81% are singletons. The sequencing sample was made of PBMCs. These receptors all come from a man in his 70s in good health and CMV-seronegative.

The rearrangement links TRBV5-4 to TRBJ2-5, with a tentative D call TRBD1 (6 bases). Germline CDR1 reads SGHNT; CDR2 reads YYREEE (reference sequence). This CDR3 region has 14 residues. The V and J ends lost 5 bases and 5 bases respectively, with 16 bases between them. The DNA of the CDR3 is TGTGCCAGCAGTAACCAGGGACACTCGGAGACCCAGTACTTC. Its protein is CASSNQGHSETQYF.

The rearrangement joins TRBV7-2 to TRBJ2-5, with D possibly matching TRBD2 (6 bases). The end of the DNA fits TRBJ2-7 better, so the J call may be wrong. Germline V gives CDR1 SGHTA, CDR2 FQGNSA. The CDR3 covers 13 residues. In nucleotides, the CDR3 is TGTGCCAGCAGCTCCCTCCTAGCGAACGAGCAGTACTTC. The encoded protein is CASSSLLANEQYF.

The chain employs TRBV18 and TRBJ2-7, with 10 bases fitting TRBD1. The CDR3 has 12 amino acids. The V gene end was trimmed by 6 bases and the J gene end by 6 bases; junction bases not matched to a gene: 2. The germline CDR1 and CDR2 sequences are KGHSH and LQKENI. Written as DNA, the CDR3 is TGTGCCAGCTCGCGGGACAGGGGCGAGCAGTACTTC. Its translation is CASSRDRGEQYF.

The count of this clone is one. The V and J genes are TRBV7-9 and TRBJ2-5; 8 nucleotides agree with TRBD2. Gene TRBJ2-7 matches the end of the DNA better, so the J call may be wrong. Germline loops: CDR1 SEHNR, CDR2 FQNEAQ (reference sequence). CDR3 length: 14 amino acids. CDR3 sequence (DNA): TGTGCCAGCAGTCCCGGGACTAGCTCCTACGAGCAGTACTTC. Protein product: CASSPGTSSYEQYF.

The rearrangement links TRBV5-1 to TRBJ2-6; D is perhaps TRBD2 (6 bases). V gave up 0 bases and J gave up 2 bases, with 18 bases separating them. Per the germline V gene, CDR1 is SGHRS and CDR2 is YFSETQ. This CDR3 comprises 19 residues. CDR3 sequence (DNA): TGCGCCAGCAGCTTGGCCGGCCTAGCGACCAGTCCTGGGGCCAACGTCCTGACTTTC. It is translated as CASSLAGLATSPGANVLTF.

The genes are TRBV7-2 and TRBJ2-1, with TRBD2 matching over 8 bases. V lost 0 bases to trimming and J lost 4 bases; unmatched junction nucleotides: 8. Germline lookup yields CDR1 SGHTA and CDR2 FQGNSA. The CDR3 runs to 17 residues. This CDR3 reads CASSLARIAGFYNEQFF. The CDR3 region has the DNA TGTGCCAGCAGCTTAGCTAGGATAGCGGGGTTTTACAATGAGCAGTTCTTC.

The genes are TRBV27 and TRBJ2-1; no definite D call. The V end lost 2 bases, the J end lost 9 bases, and 11 bases lay between the germline ends. This CDR3 comprises 13 residues. Germline values: CDR1 MNHEY, CDR2 SMNVEV (reference sequence). The CDR3 DNA follows: TGTGCCAGCAGTTTAGTACATGTCAGTGAGCAGTTCTTC. Translated: CASSLVHVSEQFF.

The CDR3 region is CSVRTSGYNEQFF. The CDR3 DNA follows: TGCAGCGTCAGGACTAGCGGCTACAATGAGCAGTTCTTC. V is TRBV29-1 and J is TRBJ2-1; the match to TRBD2 covers 10 bases. From germline, CDR1 is SQVTM and CDR2 ANQGSEA. This CDR3 is 13 amino acids long. V trimming: 6 bases; J trimming: 3 bases; junction bases outside the gene matches: 2.

This chain connects TRBV2 to TRBJ2-2; D uncertain. There are 13 residues in the CDR3. The germline V and J ends were trimmed by 4 bases and 5 bases, with 8 bases remaining between them. CDR1 is SNHLY, CDR2 FYNNEI, per germline. This CDR3 reads CASSGLKTGELFF. The CDR3 DNA follows: TGTGCCAGCAGTGGACTTAAAACCGGGGAGCTGTTTTTT.

The chain uses TRBV4-3 and TRBJ2-5; D not resolved. Germline V lookup: CDR1 LGHNA, CDR2 YSLEER. The CDR3 is 15 amino acids. V lost 0 bases and J lost 4, with 12 bases in between. The DNA for the CDR3 is TGCGCCAGCAGCCAAGATATGCAGCGTTCAGAGACCCAGTACTTC. It specifies CASSQDMQRSETQYF.

This chain links TRBV5-6 with TRBJ1-3; 7 bases map to TRBD1. CDR1 is SGHDT, CDR2 YYEEEE, per germline. The trim removed 4 bases at V and 2 bases at J, leaving 9 bases unmatched. The CDR3 loop spans 16 amino acids. DNA of the CDR3: TGTGCCAGCAGCCGGACAGGTATGACTGCTGGAAACACCATATATTTT. Its translation is CASSRTGMTAGNTIYF.

This clone showed up just a few times. In nucleotides, the CDR3 is TGTGCCAGCAGTCAGACAGGGTGGGCGGAGACCCAGTACTTC. Its protein is CASSQTGWAETQYF. This rearrangement joins TRBV7-2 to TRBJ2-5; TRBD1 agrees at 7 bases. This CDR3 is 14 amino acids long. CDR1 is SGHTA, CDR2 FQGNSA, per germline. The V segment lost 6 bases and the J segment 5 bases; nucleotides outside the gene matches: 9.

The V and J genes are TRBV7-2 and TRBJ1-2; D gene unclear. The germline V gene encodes CDR1 SGHTA and CDR2 FQGNSA. V gave up 3 bases and J gave up 6 bases, with 17 bases separating them. The CDR3 covers 15 residues. CDR3 sequence: CASSFISQTNHGYTF. CDR3 coding DNA: TGTGCCAGCAGCTTCATCTCCCAGACAAACCATGGCTACACCTTC. The full variable domain, in which reference TRBV7-2 and TRBJ1-2 provide the parts outside the CDR3, is GAGVSQSPSNKVTEKGKDVELRCDPISGHTALYWYRQSLGQGLEFLIYFQGNSAPDKSGLPSDRFSAERTGGSVSTLTIQRTQQEDSAVYLCASSFISQTNHGYTFGSGTRLTVV.

The rearrangement joins TRBV30 to TRBJ1-6, with D hard to call. V was clipped by 0 bases and J by 4 bases, with 10 bases between them. This CDR3 comprises 15 residues. Germline assignment: CDR1 GTSNPN and CDR2 SVGIG (reference sequence). CDR3 in amino acids: CAWSVPRGYNSPLHF. CDR3 in DNA: TGTGCCTGGAGTGTCCCACGGGGTTATAATTCACCCCTCCACTTT.

The chain couples TRBV18 to TRBJ2-1, with 14 bases aligning to TRBD2. The CDR3 sequence is 15 residues long. CDR1 is KGHSH, CDR2 LQKENI, per germline. V trimming: 5 bases; J trimming: 8 bases; junction bases outside the gene matches: 5. The CDR3 sequence is CASSGTSGSPYEQFF. Here the CDR3 DNA reads TGTGCCAGCTCAGGGACTAGCGGGAGTCCCTATGAGCAGTTCTTC. Combining the CDR3 with reference TRBV18 and TRBJ2-1 gives the whole variable domain NAGVMQNPRHLVRRRGQEARLRCSPMKGHSHVYWYRQLPEEGLKFMVYLQKENIIDESGMPKERFSAEFPKEGPSILRIQQVVRGDSAAYFCASSGTSGSPYEQFFGPGTRLTVL.